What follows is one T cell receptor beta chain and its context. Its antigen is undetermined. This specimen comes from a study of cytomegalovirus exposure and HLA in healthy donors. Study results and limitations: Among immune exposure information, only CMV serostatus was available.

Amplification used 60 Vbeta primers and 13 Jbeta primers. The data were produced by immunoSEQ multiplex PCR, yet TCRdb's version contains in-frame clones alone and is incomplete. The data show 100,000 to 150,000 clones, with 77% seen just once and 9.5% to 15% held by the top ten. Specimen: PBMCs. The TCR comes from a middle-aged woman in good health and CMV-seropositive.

Here the CDR3 reads CASSPLSGRGEQYF. The CDR3 DNA sequence: TGTGCCAGCAGCCCCCTCAGCGGGAGGGGCGAGCAGTACTTC. The chain recombines TRBV9 with TRBJ2-7; 10 bases align to TRBD2. CDR3 length: 14 residues. The V gene end was trimmed by 4 bases and the J gene end by 6 bases; junction bases not matched to a gene: 7. Germline assignment: CDR1 SGDLS and CDR2 YYNGEE. The variable domain in full, with the rest retrieved from reference TRBV9 and TRBJ2-7, is DSGVTQTPKHLITATGQRVTLRCSPRSGDLSVYWYQQSLDQGLQFLIQYYNGEERAKGNILERFSAQQFPDLHSELNLSSLELGDSALYFCASSPLSGRGEQYFGPGTRLTVT.